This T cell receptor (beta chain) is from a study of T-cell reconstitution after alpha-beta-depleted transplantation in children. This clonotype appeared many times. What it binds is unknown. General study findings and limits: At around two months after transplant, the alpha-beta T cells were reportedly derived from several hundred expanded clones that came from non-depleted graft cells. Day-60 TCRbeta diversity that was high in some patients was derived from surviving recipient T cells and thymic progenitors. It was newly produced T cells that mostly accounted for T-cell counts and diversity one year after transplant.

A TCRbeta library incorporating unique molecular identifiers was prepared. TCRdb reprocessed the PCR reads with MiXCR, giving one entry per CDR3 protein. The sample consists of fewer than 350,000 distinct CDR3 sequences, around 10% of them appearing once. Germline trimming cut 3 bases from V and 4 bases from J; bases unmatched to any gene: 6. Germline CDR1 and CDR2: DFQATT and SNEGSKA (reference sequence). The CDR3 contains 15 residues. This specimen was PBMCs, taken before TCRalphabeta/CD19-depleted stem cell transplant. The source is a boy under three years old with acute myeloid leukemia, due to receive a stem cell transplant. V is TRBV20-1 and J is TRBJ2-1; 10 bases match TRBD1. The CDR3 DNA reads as TGCAGTGCTAGGATTGGGACAGGGGATTACAATGAGCAGTTCTTC. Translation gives CSARIGTGDYNEQFF.